The 7 T cell receptor beta chains reported below all come from one sample, sequenced in a study of regulatory T cells in long-lasting Graves disease. Time point described: persistent/refractory GD, antithyroid drugs over 5 years with positive TRAb. TCR sequences were obtained from RNA taken from PBMCs. Building the TCR beta libraries relied on iRepertoire HTBI primers, and CDR3 regions underwent Arm-PCR. A single record per CDR3 protein comes from TCRdb applying MiXCR to the multiplex PCR reads. The repertoire has some 470,000 distinct CDR3 sequences, under 25% of them found once; the top ten carry roughly 7.7%. Source: peripheral blood mononuclear cells (PBMCs), taken when the disease was refractory, from a patient treated with antithyroid drugs. Source of these receptors: a female donor with Graves disease.

Many counts were recorded for this clonotype. V usage is TRBV20-1 and J usage is TRBJ2-5, with 7 bases aligning to TRBD1. Per the germline V gene, CDR1 is DFQATT and CDR2 is SNEGSKA (reference sequence). V was clipped by 6 bases and J by 4 bases; unmatched bases: 8. There are 13 residues in the CDR3. CDR3 in amino acids: CSATTGLRETQYF. The CDR3 DNA follows: TGCAGTGCAACGACAGGGTTGCGAGAGACCCAGTACTTC.

This clonotype has ten or more counts. The V call is TRBV28, the J call TRBJ1-2; 7 bases map to TRBD1. V lost 8 bases to trimming and J lost 8 bases; unmatched junction nucleotides: 20. Germline V gene data show CDR1 as MDHEN and CDR2 as SYDVKM. The CDR3 covers 16 residues. The CDR3 reads CASQPGTADKRAGYTF. CDR3 in DNA: TGTGCCAGCCAGCCAGGGACAGCAGACAAGCGAGCAGGCTACACCTTC.

About this clonotype: This sequence may be a read error, since a much larger clone differs from it by one base. This sequence joins TRBV7-2 and TRBJ2-5, with D unresolved. Germline V gene data show CDR1 as SGHTA and CDR2 as FQGNSA. The CDR3 contains 13 residues. The CDR3 DNA reads as TGTGCCAGCAGCGTCCCTTCAAGAGAGTCCCAGTACTTC. It translates to CASSVPSRESQYF.

The chain employs TRBV9 and TRBJ1-4; D remains ambiguous. The germline gives CDR1 SGDLS, CDR2 YYNGEE. There are 13 residues in the CDR3. V lost 5 bases and J lost 4, with 9 bases in between. CDR3 region: CASSEGLNEKLFF. CDR3 coding DNA: TGTGCCAGCAGTGAAGGCCTTAATGAAAAACTGTTTTTT. Filled out from reference TRBV9 and TRBJ1-4, the complete variable domain reads DSGVTQTPKHLITATGQRVTLRCSPRSGDLSVYWYQQSLDQGLQFLIQYYNGEERAKGNILERFSAQQFPDLHSELNLSSLELGDSALYFCASSEGLNEKLFFGSGTQLSVL.

Details on this clonotype: No conserved phenylalanine or tryptophan ends this CDR3, so it is likely a read error. V gene TRBV11-2 combines with J gene TRBJ1-5; D may be TRBD1 (5 bases). Germline CDR1 SGHAT, CDR2 FQNNGV. The CDR3 has 14 amino acids. V lost 5 bases and J 2 bases, leaving 10 bases between the germline ends. CDR3 sequence (DNA): TGTGCCAGCAGCCCAGAGGGGCGCAATCAGCCCCAGCATCTT. Amino acids: CASSPEGRNQPQHL.

Many counts were recorded for this clonotype. The genes are TRBV28 and TRBJ2-7; 8 bases agree with TRBD1. The germline V gene has CDR1 MDHEN and CDR2 SYDVKM. The CDR3 length is 15 residues. Trimming took 6 bases from V and 1 from J; bases not matched to a gene: 8. The CDR3 DNA reads as TGTGCCAGCAGGGGACAGGACGCGAATTCCTACGAGCAGTACTTC. It yields the protein CASRGQDANSYEQYF.

The chain couples TRBV20-1 to TRBJ2-2; the D gene is possibly TRBD2 (5 bases). The ends were cut back, 5 bases at V and 7 bases at J, with 11 bases in the middle. Germline CDR1 DFQATT, CDR2 SNEGSKA (reference sequence). CDR3 length: 12 residues. CDR3 DNA sequence: TGCAGTGCTGGGAAGAGCGGCGGGGAGCTGTTTTTT. Its protein product is CSAGKSGGELFF.